Sequencing of this TCR beta chain was carried out in a study of molecular identifiers for immune sequencing clone quantification. Bulk libraries came from a prior protocol with listed TCR primers. Each CDR3 protein is one row after TCRdb ran MiXCR on the PCR reads. The data hold hundreds of thousands of distinct CDR3 sequences, with roughly 23% observed a single time. Germline CDR1 is MDHEN and CDR2 is SYDVKM. The V segment lost 3 bases and the J segment 5 bases; nucleotides outside the gene matches: 4. The length of the CDR3 is 15 residues. Of note for this clonotype: Antigen specificity is unknown.

Investigators produced naive CD8 libraries from roughly 20,000 to 1,000,000 sorted cells, drawing on 10%, 30% or 50% RNA. Sorted naive CD8 T cells were those defined as CD8+CD4-CCR7+CD45RA+. Study results and limitations: Clonotypes topping 20 RNA copies carried over 98% of effector molecules but under 1% of naive ones.

The clonotype originates from a human donor in good health. Some libraries in this study had Jurkat cell RNA spiked in. The J gene is TRBJ1-5, the V gene TRBV28; TRBD1 matches at 10 bases. The sequencing sample was made of naive CD8+ T cells from blood, with Jurkat cell RNA spiked in. Subset denoted: FACS-sorted CD8+CD4-CCR7+CD45RA+ naive T cells. CDR3 sequence reads: CASSFLGTGDQPQHF. CDR3 in DNA: TGTGCCAGCAGTTTTCTAGGGACAGGGGATCAGCCCCAGCATTTT. The variable domain in full, completed from reference TRBV28 and TRBJ1-5, reads DVKVTQSSRYLVKRTGEKVFLECVQDMDHENMFWYRQDPGLGLRLIYFSYDVKMKEKGDIPEGYSVSREKKERFSLILESASTNQTSMYLCASSFLGTGDQPQHFGDGTRLSIL.